This entry is about one T cell receptor beta chain. Its antigen remains unidentified. This entry belongs to a study of blood T cells in healthy people across ages. Donors gave approximately 9.9 milliliters of peripheral blood apiece. Trimming cost V 1 base and J 13 bases, with 14 bases left between them. The CDR3 length is 13 residues. CDR1 and CDR2 (germline): LGHDT, YNNKEL (reference sequence). Alongside a J-beta primer mix, a sample-barcoded 5' primer served in a second PCR lasting roughly 7 to 11 cycles. Through a template-switch adaptor with 12 random nucleotides, each cDNA molecule received a tag. TCRdb ran MiXCR on the 5' RACE reads and lists one entry per CDR3 protein. Here the sample spans over 1,200,000 distinct CDR3 sequences, 59% being singletons. Study observations and caveats: With age, beta diversity per million T cells declined roughly linearly, significantly by 40.

Sequences were obtained from blood. The chain uses TRBV3-1 and TRBJ2-4; D unclear. The source of this sequence is a man aged 18-30 years in good health. CDR3 in DNA: TGTGCCAGCAGCCAAGGAGCTGCTCCTGAGCAGTACTTC. Protein: CASSQGAAPEQYF.